This T cell receptor (beta chain) was identified in a study of Tregs in tolerant kidney transplant recipients. Across the study: Recipients received nonmyeloablative bone marrow transplants from related graft donors, with transient mixed chimerism.

Study outcomes and limitations: The small number of patients limits these findings pending further validation. Expanding Tregs on activated donor B cells appeared to best identify donor-specific TCRbeta clones.

Unstimulated regulatory T cells (CD4+CD25+CD127-), CD4+CD25- non-regulatory cells, CD4 and CD8 cells were FACS-sorted from thawed PBMCs. Germline V gene data show CDR1 as SNHLY and CDR2 as FYNNEI. This CDR3 is 15 amino acids long. Germline trimming cut 6 bases from V and 5 bases from J; bases unmatched to any gene: 10. Assay used: immunoSEQ multiplex PCR; TCRdb lists only in-frame clones, some missing. The table lists about 73,000 clones, 95% to 98% of them singletons. A remark on this clone: Its antigen is unidentified.

This sequence joins TRBV2 and TRBJ1-2; 9 nucleotides agree with TRBD1. Sequencing was performed on CD4+ T cells from blood, taken before the transplant. This sequence was found in a human donor who received a combined kidney and bone marrow transplant. CDR3 in DNA: TGTGCCAGCAGCACTTCCAGACAGGGGGGGTATGGCTACACCTTC. Translation: CASSTSRQGGYGYTF.